The source of this T cell receptor (beta chain) is a study of cytomegalovirus exposure and HLA in healthy donors. Findings and caveats of the study: In a later analysis, around 18,000 TCR beta sequences were associated with HLA alleles at 0.05 false discovery rate. Among TCR beta chains of equal frequency, HLA-associated ones were more clonally expanded in a later analysis. V- and J-gene trimming in TCR beta was tied to a missense DCLRE1C variant by an analysis performed later.

This clone showed up just once. As yet, its antigen is unknown. 13 Jbeta primers and 60 Vbeta primers were used for the PCR. Profiled with immunoSEQ multiplex PCR; TCRdb holds only in-frame clones, not every one. The repertoire consists of 140,000 to 150,000 clones, with around 80% occurring once and the leading ten covering roughly 9.9%. Per the germline V gene, CDR1 is LNHDA and CDR2 is SQIVND (reference sequence). This CDR3 is 13 amino acids long. V was pared by 4 bases and J by 1 base, with 7 bases between. The clonotype originates from a woman aged 60-70 years in good health and CMV-seropositive. The chain uses TRBV19 and TRBJ1-2; D unclear. The sequenced sample was PBMCs. The CDR3 nucleotides are TGTGCCAGTAGTACAGGAAATAACTATGGCTACACCTTC. The encoded protein is CASSTGNNYGYTF.